The 32 T cell receptor beta chains given below trace back to one sample, sequenced in a study of blood T cell repertoires in COVID-19. Using immunoSEQ multiplex PCR, the repertoire was profiled, and TCRdb retains in-frame clones only, with some absent. The data contain a few hundred thousand clones, approximately 81% of them singletons. Sequencing input: PBMCs or T cells enriched from blood (not recorded which). Source of these receptors: a woman aged 45-65 years who had been exposed to COVID-19.

The chain employs TRBV11-1 and TRBJ2-1; possibly TRBD2 for D (6 bases). Trimming took 5 bases from V and 0 from J, leaving 14 bases between them. CDR3 length: 16 amino acids. Per the germline V gene, CDR1 is SGHAT and CDR2 is FQDESV (reference sequence). CDR3 in amino acids: CASSPGTGGSYNEQFF. The CDR3 DNA is TGTGCCAGCAGCCCAGGGACTGGGGGCTCCTACAATGAGCAGTTCTTC.

This clone was found a few times. The rearrangement uses TRBV5-1 and TRBJ2-2; 7 bases match TRBD1. V trimming: 5 bases; J trimming: 6 bases; junction bases outside the gene matches: 16. The CDR3 runs 17 residues. Germline V gene lookup returns CDR1 SGHRS and CDR2 YFSETQ. DNA of the CDR3: TGCGCCAGCAGTCAGCGGACAGGATCGCGTCCCGCCGGGGAGCTGTTTTTT. Protein product: CASSQRTGSRPAGELFF.

The CDR3 region is CASSLMGFDEQFF. The CDR3 DNA sequence: TGTGCCAGCAGCTTAATGGGCTTCGATGAGCAGTTCTTC. V and J are TRBV7-3 and TRBJ2-1, with D uncertain. The CDR3 sequence is 13 residues long. Germline V gene sequence: CDR1 SGHTA, CDR2 FQGTGA. Trimming pared 1 base from V and 8 bases from J, leaving 9 bases between.

The CDR3 DNA reads as TGCAGCGTCGGACAGGGGGGTACGGATGGCTACACCTTC. Translating gives CSVGQGGTDGYTF. The chain has TRBV29-1 and TRBJ1-2; 10 bases are shared with TRBD1. The CDR3 is 13 amino acids. V shed 6 bases, J shed 6 bases, and the junction held 7 bases outside the gene matches. The V gene's germline CDR1 is SQVTM and CDR2 ANQGSEA.

For the CDR3, the DNA is TGTGCCAGCAGCTTAGGGGACAGGGCGGACATTCAGTACTTC. Translation: CASSLGDRADIQYF. The rearrangement links TRBV7-8 to TRBJ2-4; 9 bases line up with TRBD1. Trimming removed 1 base from V and 8 bases from J; junction bases left unmatched: 3. Germline assignment: CDR1 SGHVS and CDR2 FQNEAQ. This CDR3 contains 14 residues.

The chain employs TRBV6-5 and TRBJ1-2, with a weak D call TRBD1 (6 bases). Germline-derived CDR1 and CDR2 are MNHEY and SVGAGI. With 7 bases removed from V and 4 bases from J, the gap between germline ends came to 13 bases. The CDR3 totals 13 residues. The CDR3 DNA is TGTGCCAGCACCCCGACAGGATCCTATGGCTACACCTTC. As protein: CASTPTGSYGYTF.

This clone was recorded once. The chain joins TRBV6-5 to TRBJ1-6; 8 bases are a match to TRBD1. Losses at the gene ends were 5 bases for V and 7 bases for J; bases not matched to a gene: 7. Germline-derived CDR1 and CDR2 are MNHEY and SVGAGI. The length of the CDR3 is 15 residues. CDR3 region: CASSRRTGNNSPLHF. The CDR3 nucleotides read TGTGCCAGCAGTAGACGGACAGGGAACAATTCACCCCTCCACTTT.

The V and J genes are TRBV4-2 and TRBJ2-1; D ambiguous. This CDR3 contains 14 residues. Trimming shortened V by 1 base and J by 3 bases, and 7 bases separated the two germline ends. From germline, CDR1 is LGHNA and CDR2 YNFKEQ. The DNA of the CDR3 is TGTGCCAGCAGCCAAGTTACTGGCTACAATGAGCAGTTCTTC. Protein sequence: CASSQVTGYNEQFF.

The rearrangement joins TRBV28 to TRBJ1-4; no firm D call. Trimming cost V 6 bases and J 0 bases, with 8 bases left between them. Germline V lookup: CDR1 MDHEN, CDR2 SYDVKM. The CDR3 consists of 14 residues. In DNA, the CDR3 is TGTGCCAGCAGGCGGAGTGCAACTAATGAAAAACTGTTTTTT. As protein: CASRRSATNEKLFF.

This clone was detected only a few times. This rearrangement joins TRBV24-1 to TRBJ1-1; 8 positions agree with TRBD1. V lost 2 bases, J lost 6 bases, and 19 bases stayed unmatched. Looked up from germline, CDR1 is KGHDR and CDR2 is SFDVKD. The CDR3 is 19 amino acids. The chain's CDR3 is CATSDSGRSRGRPGSEAFF. The CDR3 DNA sequence: TGTGCCACCAGTGATTCTGGGCGGTCCAGGGGGCGCCCCGGGTCTGAAGCTTTCTTT.

Here the CDR3 reads CASSVNPGGVNEKLFF. In DNA, the CDR3 is TGTGCCAGTAGTGTTAACCCAGGGGGCGTTAATGAAAAACTGTTTTTT. The chain links TRBV19 to TRBJ1-4; 8 positions match TRBD1. Germline-derived CDR1 and CDR2 are LNHDA and SQIVND (reference sequence). V was clipped by 5 bases and J by 4 bases; unmatched bases: 9. The CDR3 length is 16 residues.

The chain employs TRBV4-2 and TRBJ1-2; 12 bases map to TRBD1. V lost 8 bases to trimming and J lost 4 bases; unmatched junction nucleotides: 14. The CDR3 consists of 17 residues. Germline CDR1 reads LGHNA; CDR2 reads YNFKEQ. The CDR3 sequence is CASGSPGQGALGYGYTF. The CDR3 DNA follows: TGTGCCAGCGGCAGCCCGGGACAGGGGGCGTTGGGCTATGGCTACACCTTC.

This sequence joins TRBV28 and TRBJ2-5; the D gene is possibly TRBD1 (6 bases). Trimming took off 2 bases at V and 6 bases at J, with 7 bases between the two ends. CDR1 is MDHEN and CDR2 is SYDVKM in the germline V gene. The CDR3 loop spans 12 amino acids. In DNA form, the CDR3 reads TGTGCCAGCAGTTTAGGGGGCAAGACCCAGTACTTC. It codes for CASSLGGKTQYF. Full variable domain (rest looked up from reference TRBV28 and TRBJ2-5): DVKVTQSSRYLVKRTGEKVFLECVQDMDHENMFWYRQDPGLGLRLIYFSYDVKMKEKGDIPEGYSVSREKKERFSLILESASTNQTSMYLCASSLGGKTQYFGPGTRLLVL.

The chain combines TRBV28 with TRBJ1-1, with D tentatively TRBD1 (6 bases). Looked up from germline, CDR1 is MDHEN and CDR2 is SYDVKM. V gave up 2 bases and J gave up 4 bases, with 14 bases separating them. The CDR3 consists of 15 residues. CDR3 protein: CASSLGELGATEAFF. CDR3 nucleotides: TGTGCCAGCAGTTTAGGTGAGTTGGGGGCCACTGAAGCTTTCTTT.

The chain employs TRBV6-2 or TRBV6-3 and TRBJ1-3; no clear D. The germline CDR1 and CDR2 sequences are MNHEY and SVGEGT. CDR3 size: 15 residues. The germline V and J ends were trimmed by 5 bases and 3 bases, with 14 bases remaining between them. CDR3 sequence reads: CASSDIGGDGNTIYF. The CDR3 DNA is TGTGCCAGCAGTGACATCGGAGGAGATGGAAACACCATATATTTT.

This chain joins TRBV5-6 and TRBJ1-1; weak D call: TRBD1 (5 bases). The CDR3 spans 12 residues. The ends were cut back, 9 bases at V and 1 base at J, with 10 bases in the middle. Germline-derived CDR1 and CDR2 are SGHDT and YYEEEE. CDR3 DNA: TGTGCCACCGCCCAGGGGAACACTGAAGCTTTCTTT. It encodes CATAQGNTEAFF.

The rearrangement joins TRBV19 to TRBJ1-1; 9 bases agree with TRBD1. Germline V gives CDR1 LNHDA, CDR2 SQIVND (reference sequence). This CDR3 is 14 amino acids long. Unmatched junction bases numbered 6, after V lost 7 bases and J lost 3 bases. DNA of the CDR3: TGTGCCAGTACCAGGGACAGGGCGGACACTGAAGCTTTCTTT. This gives the protein CASTRDRADTEAFF.

This chain connects TRBV7-2 to TRBJ2-3; 10 nucleotides match TRBD2. In germline, CDR1 is SGHTA, CDR2 FQGNSA. The CDR3 is 16 residues long. The J segment lost 2 bases and the V segment lost 5 bases, leaving 7 bases of the junction unmatched. DNA of the CDR3: TGTGCCAGCAGCCCCATCGGACTAGCGGCCACAGATACGCAGTATTTT. Its protein is CASSPIGLAATDTQYF.

The rearrangement uses TRBV4-3 and TRBJ1-2; D remains unclear. The CDR3 runs 13 residues. Trimming cost V 0 bases and J 6 bases, with 8 bases left between them. Germline V CDR1 and CDR2: LGHNA, YSLEER. CDR3 amino acids: CASSQENWHGYTF. The CDR3 DNA sequence: TGCGCCAGCAGCCAAGAGAATTGGCATGGCTACACCTTC.

V usage is TRBV6-2 or TRBV6-3 and J usage is TRBJ1-1; 8 nucleotides line up with TRBD1. Germline loops: CDR1 MNHEY, CDR2 SVGEGT. After removal of 1 base from V and 8 bases from J, the junction contained 3 bases not matched to a gene. The CDR3 loop spans 13 amino acids. The CDR3 DNA follows: TGTGCCAGCAGTTACTTCCGGGACAGGGAAGCTTTCTTT. Translated: CASSYFRDREAFF.

The chain recombines TRBV9 with TRBJ2-1; 8 positions match TRBD2. Germline CDR1 is SGDLS and CDR2 is YYNGEE. This CDR3 is built from 16 residues. With 4 bases clipped from V and 12 bases from J, the junction kept 18 bases outside the gene matches. CDR3 sequence reads: CASSPPGSGALSRQFF. The CDR3 DNA reads TGTGCCAGCAGCCCACCGGGTAGCGGGGCGCTAAGCAGGCAGTTCTTC.

V is TRBV6-6 and J is TRBJ1-2, with 9 bases aligning to TRBD1. The germline V gene has CDR1 MNHNY and CDR2 SVGAGI (reference sequence). The CDR3 totals 14 residues. V shed 2 bases, J shed 5 bases, and the junction held 3 bases outside the gene matches. DNA of the CDR3: TGTGCCAGCAGTTACGGGGGACAGGGATATGGCTACACCTTC. It yields the protein CASSYGGQGYGYTF.

This sequence joins TRBV5-4 and TRBJ1-1; D is unclear. The length of the CDR3 is 18 residues. Trimming took 0 bases from V and 4 from J, leaving 22 bases between them. Germline CDR1 SGHNT, CDR2 YYREEE (reference sequence). CDR3 nucleotides: TGTGCCAGCAGCTTGGATCGGGCGGGGTTGGGAGACGGCACTGAAGCTTTCTTT. It translates to CASSLDRAGLGDGTEAFF.

This clone was picked up a small number of times. The rearrangement links TRBV6-2 or TRBV6-3 to TRBJ1-1; no firm D call. This CDR3 comprises 11 residues. In germline, CDR1 is MNHEY, CDR2 SVGEGT. V gave up 4 bases and J gave up 11 bases, with 11 bases separating them. The CDR3 region has the DNA TGTGCCAGCAGTTTAACGGGGAAGGCTTTCTTT. It is translated as CASSLTGKAFF.

The chain joins TRBV6-1 to TRBJ1-2, with 12 bases fitting TRBD1. Germline CDR1 is MNHNS and CDR2 is SASEGT. Unmatched junction bases numbered 2, after V lost 1 base and J lost 8 bases. The CDR3 extends over 14 amino acids. For the CDR3, the DNA is TGTGCCAGCAGTGAAGTGGGACAGGGGGCCGGCTACACCTTC. Residues: CASSEVGQGAGYTF.

This chain links TRBV7-9 with TRBJ1-1, with D uncertain. V lost 5 bases to trimming and J lost 4 bases, with 17 bases between them. The CDR3 runs to 15 residues. Germline V lookup: CDR1 SEHNR, CDR2 FQNEAQ (reference sequence). The CDR3 nucleotides read TGTGCCAGCAGCACACCCCCGGGTAGGCCCACTGAAGCTTTCTTT. This sequence encodes CASSTPPGRPTEAFF.

This clone was seen only once. J is TRBJ1-6 and V is TRBV7-2; no reliable D call. The V gene lost 1 base and the J gene lost 10 bases, with 14 bases spanning the gap. The length of the CDR3 is 15 residues. Per germline, CDR1 SGHTA and CDR2 FQGNSA. CDR3 sequence: CASSLEVAPGSPLHF. Here the CDR3 DNA reads TGTGCCAGCAGCTTAGAAGTTGCCCCGGGATCACCCCTCCACTTT.

This sequence joins TRBV6-5 and TRBJ2-5; 10 bases fit TRBD2. V shed 5 bases, J shed 4 bases, and the junction held 4 bases outside the gene matches. In germline, CDR1 is MNHEY, CDR2 SVGAGI. The CDR3 is 14 amino acids. The CDR3 reads CASSRTSGIETQYF. The CDR3, as DNA: TGTGCCAGCAGTCGGACTAGCGGAATAGAGACCCAGTACTTC.

The rearrangement joins TRBV12-3 or TRBV12-4 to TRBJ1-5; D unclear. CDR3 size: 13 residues. Trimming removed 7 bases from V and 4 bases from J, with 11 bases in between. CDR3 coding DNA: TGTGCCAGCAAAAGGACGGGAAATCAGCCCCAGCATTTT. Its translation: CASKRTGNQPQHF.

This clone occurred once. CDR3 residues: CASSSTGLYGYTF. The CDR3 bases are TGCGCCAGCAGCTCGACAGGGCTATATGGCTACACCTTC. The chain uses TRBV5-1 and TRBJ1-2; TRBD1 matches 7 bases. Germline V CDR1 and CDR2: SGHRS, YFSETQ. J was trimmed by 5 bases and V by 3 bases; bases with no gene match: 4. This CDR3 region has 13 residues.

The chain couples TRBV7-9 to TRBJ1-1, with D possibly being TRBD1 (6 bases). Germline values: CDR1 SEHNR, CDR2 FQNEAQ (reference sequence). The germline V and J ends were trimmed by 1 base and 0 bases, with 9 bases remaining between them. There are 15 residues in the CDR3. The CDR3 protein is CASSLGGQMNTEAFF. In DNA form, the CDR3 reads TGTGCCAGCAGCTTAGGAGGACAGATGAACACTGAAGCTTTCTTT.

A single count supports this clone. The chain links TRBV4-2 to TRBJ2-1, with TRBD2 identical over 8 bases. This CDR3 has 15 amino acids. The germline V gene has CDR1 LGHNA and CDR2 YNFKEQ. V lost 4 bases and J lost 5; bases outside the gene matches: 7. The chain's CDR3 is CASSPQGAGDNEQFF. The DNA of the CDR3 is TGTGCCAGCAGCCCCCAGGGAGCGGGAGACAATGAGCAGTTCTTC.